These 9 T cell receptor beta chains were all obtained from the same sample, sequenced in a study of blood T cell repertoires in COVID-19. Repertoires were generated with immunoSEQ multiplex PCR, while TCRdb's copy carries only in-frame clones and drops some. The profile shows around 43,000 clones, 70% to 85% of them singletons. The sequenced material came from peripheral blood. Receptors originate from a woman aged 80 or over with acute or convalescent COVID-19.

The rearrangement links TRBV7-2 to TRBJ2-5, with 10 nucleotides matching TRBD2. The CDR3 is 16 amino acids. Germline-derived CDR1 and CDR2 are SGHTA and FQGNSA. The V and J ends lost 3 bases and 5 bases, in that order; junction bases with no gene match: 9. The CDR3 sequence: CASSLTLAGEAETQYF. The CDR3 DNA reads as TGTGCCAGCAGCTTGACCCTAGCGGGAGAAGCTGAGACCCAGTACTTC.

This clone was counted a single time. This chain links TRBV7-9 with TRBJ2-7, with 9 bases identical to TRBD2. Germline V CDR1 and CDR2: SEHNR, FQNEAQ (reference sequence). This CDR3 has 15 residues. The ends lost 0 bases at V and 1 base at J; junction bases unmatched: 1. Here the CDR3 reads CASSLASGSSYEQYF. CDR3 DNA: TGTGCCAGCAGCTTAGCTAGCGGGAGTTCCTACGAGCAGTACTTC.

The CDR3 nucleotides are TGTGCCAGTACGGAGGGACGGGCCTACAATGAGCAGTTCTTC. Amino acids: CASTEGRAYNEQFF. The rearrangement uses TRBV19 and TRBJ2-1, with D tentatively TRBD2 (6 bases). V lost 7 bases and J lost 2, with 12 bases in between. Germline V gene sequence: CDR1 LNHDA, CDR2 SQIVND (reference sequence). This CDR3 has 14 amino acids. The whole variable domain, remainder taken from reference TRBV19 and TRBJ2-1, is DGGITQSPKYLFRKEGQNVTLSCEQNLNHDAMYWYRQDPGQGLRLIYYSQIVNDFQKGDIAEGYSVSREKKESFPLTVTSAQKNPTAFYLCASTEGRAYNEQFFGPGTRLTVL.

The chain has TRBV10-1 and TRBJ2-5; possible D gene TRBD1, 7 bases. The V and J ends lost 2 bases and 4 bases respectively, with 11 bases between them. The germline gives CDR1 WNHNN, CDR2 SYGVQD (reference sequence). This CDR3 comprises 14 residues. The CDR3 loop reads CASSEGGGLETQYF. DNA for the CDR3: TGCGCCAGCAGTGAGGGAGGGGGCCTAGAGACCCAGTACTTC.

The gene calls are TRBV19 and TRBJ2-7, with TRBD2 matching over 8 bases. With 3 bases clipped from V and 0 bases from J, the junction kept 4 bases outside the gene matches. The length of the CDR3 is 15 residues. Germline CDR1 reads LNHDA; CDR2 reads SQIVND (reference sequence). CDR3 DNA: TGTGCCAGTAGTATTCTAGCGGGTACCTCCTACGAGCAGTACTTC. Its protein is CASSILAGTSYEQYF.

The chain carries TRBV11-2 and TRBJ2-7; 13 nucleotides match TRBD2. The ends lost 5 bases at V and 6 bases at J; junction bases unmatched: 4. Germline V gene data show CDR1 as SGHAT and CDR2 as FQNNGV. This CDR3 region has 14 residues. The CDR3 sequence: CASSPGLAGVEQYF. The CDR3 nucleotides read TGTGCCAGCAGCCCCGGACTAGCGGGAGTCGAGCAGTACTTC.

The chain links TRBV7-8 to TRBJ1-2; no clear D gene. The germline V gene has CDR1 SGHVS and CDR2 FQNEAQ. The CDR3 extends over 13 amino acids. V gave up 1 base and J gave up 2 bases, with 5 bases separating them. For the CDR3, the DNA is TGTGCCAGCAGCTTAGGGCAGAACTATGGCTACACCTTC. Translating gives CASSLGQNYGYTF.

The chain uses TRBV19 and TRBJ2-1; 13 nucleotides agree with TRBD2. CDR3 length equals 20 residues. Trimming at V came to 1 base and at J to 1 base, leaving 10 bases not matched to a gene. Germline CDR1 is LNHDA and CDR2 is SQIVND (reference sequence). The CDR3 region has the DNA TGTGCCAGTAGTATAGTCAAACCGGGACTAGCGGGATCGTCCTACAATGAGCAGTTCTTC. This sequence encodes CASSIVKPGLAGSSYNEQFF.

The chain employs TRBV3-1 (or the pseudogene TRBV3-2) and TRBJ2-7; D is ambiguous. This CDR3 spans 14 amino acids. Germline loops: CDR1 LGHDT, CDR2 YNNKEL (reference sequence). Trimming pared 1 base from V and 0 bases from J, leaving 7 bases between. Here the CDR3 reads CASSQGPSSYEQYF. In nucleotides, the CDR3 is TGTGCCAGCAGCCAAGGGCCAAGCTCCTACGAGCAGTACTTC.